One TCR beta chain is described in this entry. The germline V gene has CDR1 WNHNN and CDR2 SYGVQD (reference sequence). The CDR3 covers 12 residues. Trimming took off 5 bases at V and 3 bases at J, with 8 bases between the two ends. The sample comes from a study of blood T cell repertoires in COVID-19. Study summary: Acute and convalescent COVID-19 specimens originated in the United States, Italy and Spain.

The study recruited people aged 18 to 89 years across approximately 23 US areas. Participants' reported clinical history set cohort assignment. Original methodology: From reference gene primer amplification, estimates of nucleated cell counts were derived. TCRdb keeps only in-frame clones here, not all; method: immunoSEQ multiplex PCR. From that table come the V and J calls and clone size; the DNA was used to work out D and trimming. The sample shows around 280,000 clones, around 90% of them seen only once. The chain has TRBV10-1 and TRBJ2-7, with a tentative D call TRBD2 (5 bases). Sequencing was done on a sample of PBMCs or T cells enriched from blood (not recorded which). This receptor was taken from a woman between 18 and 30 years old with acute COVID-19. The CDR3 sequence: CASSNDYYEQYF. The CDR3 nucleotides read TGCGCCAGCAGTAATGACTACTACGAGCAGTACTTC.